This T cell receptor beta chain was found in a study of graft-versus-host responses after intestinal transplantation. Study-wide background: Grafts were multivisceral, liver-intestinal, or isolated intestinal. Uniformly, recipients were administered anti-thymocyte globulin induction with subsequent tacrolimus and steroids for roughly three years. Regarding the study as a whole: There were GvH clones found in recipient marrow, and some of them appeared first in ileum or blood. Across patients carrying graft-donor T cell macrochimerism, allografts held high graft-versus-host to host-versus-graft clonal ratios.

Trimming cost V 3 bases and J 1 base; bases outside gene matches: 8. CDR3 length equals 16 residues. Germline CDR1 is MGHRA and CDR2 is YSYEKL. The data were produced by immunoSEQ multiplex PCR, yet TCRdb's version contains in-frame clones alone and is incomplete. The table has roughly 100,000 clones, roughly 89% seen once. In regard to this clone: As yet, its antigen is unknown.

The clonotype originates from a human donor who was the organ donor for an intestinal transplant. This specimen consisted of unstimulated CD4+ T cells sorted from spleen or lymph node cells, obtained before transplant. The V gene is TRBV4-1, the J gene TRBJ1-2, with 7 bases that match TRBD1. The CDR3 coding sequence is TGCGCCAGCAGCCAGAATACAGGGGCCCGTAACTATGGCTACACCTTC. Translated, it gives CASSQNTGARNYGYTF.